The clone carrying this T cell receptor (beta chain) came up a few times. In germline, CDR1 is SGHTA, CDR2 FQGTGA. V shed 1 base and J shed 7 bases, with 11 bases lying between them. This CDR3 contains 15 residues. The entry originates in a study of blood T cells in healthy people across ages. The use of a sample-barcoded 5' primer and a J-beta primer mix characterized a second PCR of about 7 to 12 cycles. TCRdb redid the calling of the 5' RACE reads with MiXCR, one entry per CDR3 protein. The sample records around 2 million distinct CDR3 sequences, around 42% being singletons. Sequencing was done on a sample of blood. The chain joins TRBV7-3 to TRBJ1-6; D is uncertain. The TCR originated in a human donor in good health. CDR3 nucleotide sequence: TGTGCCAGCAGCTTAATTCCGGGAGGAAATTCACCCCTCCACTTT. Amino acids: CASSLIPGGNSPLHF.